The 23 T cell receptor beta chains below were found in one sample sequenced in a study of CD8+ T cells in alopecia areata. Extraction and reverse transcription of RNA yielded cDNA as the sequencing template. TCRdb's table, derived via immunoSEQ multiplex PCR, lists solely in-frame clones and lacks some. The repertoire holds about 260,000 clones, with about 60% as singletons. Treatment specified: oral pan-JAK inhibitor, 5-10 mg twice daily. Sample: CD4+ T cells sorted from blood, taken around week 54, from a patient treated with tofacitinib. Receptor source: a human donor with alopecia areata.

This chain links TRBV6-6 with TRBJ2-7; 7 bases map to TRBD1. Germline assignment: CDR1 MNHNY and CDR2 SVGAGI (reference sequence). The junction had 4 bases not matched to a gene; V was cut back by 5 bases and J by 6 bases. The CDR3 is made up of 12 amino acids. CDR3 sequence reads: CASSPDRVEQYF. Written as DNA, the CDR3 is TGTGCCAGCAGTCCCGACAGGGTCGAGCAGTACTTC.

This sequence joins TRBV7-8 and TRBJ1-4, with 8 bases identical to TRBD1. CDR3 size: 14 residues. Germline V CDR1 and CDR2: SGHVS, FQNEAQ. Unmatched junction bases numbered 5, after V lost 5 bases and J lost 6 bases. CDR3 amino acids: CASSIGQGDEKLFF. In DNA form, the CDR3 reads TGTGCCAGCAGCATCGGACAGGGCGATGAAAAACTGTTTTTT.

This clone has a handful of counts. J is TRBJ1-3 and V is TRBV2; possibly TRBD1 for D (6 bases). This CDR3 has 16 residues. Trimming cost V 6 bases and J 1 base, with 16 bases left between them. CDR1 and CDR2 (germline): SNHLY, FYNNEI. CDR3 sequence: CASSSRDTRSGNTIYF. DNA of the CDR3: TGTGCCAGCAGCTCCAGGGACACGCGATCTGGAAACACCATATATTTT.

The chain combines TRBV27 with TRBJ2-6; D gene ambiguous. Looked up from germline, CDR1 is MNHEY and CDR2 is SMNVEV (reference sequence). V was trimmed by 7 bases and J by 4 bases, leaving 14 bases between them. This CDR3 comprises 15 residues. The CDR3 loop is CASIGLRSGANVLTF. The CDR3 DNA reads as TGTGCCAGCATAGGGCTTCGGTCGGGGGCCAACGTCCTGACTTTC.

The chain couples TRBV28 to TRBJ1-2; TRBD1 might be the D (5 bases). Trimming cost V 8 bases and J 4 bases, with 17 bases left between them. The CDR3 contains 14 residues. The V gene's germline CDR1 is MDHEN and CDR2 SYDVKM. CDR3 loop: CASHRGIWGYGYTF. For the CDR3, the DNA is TGTGCCAGCCATAGGGGCATCTGGGGCTATGGCTACACCTTC.

In its sample, this clone was seen a few times. The chain joins TRBV7-2 to TRBJ2-3; TRBD1 agrees at 8 bases. The V gene end was trimmed by 5 bases and the J gene end by 6 bases; junction bases not matched to a gene: 10. Germline V gene lookup returns CDR1 SGHTA and CDR2 FQGNSA. The CDR3 runs 15 residues. CDR3 loop: CASSRLGQAGDTQYF. The CDR3 DNA is TGTGCCAGCAGCAGACTGGGACAGGCGGGGGATACGCAGTATTTT.

This clone was seen a few times. The chain couples TRBV29-1 to TRBJ1-2; no reliable D call. Germline-derived CDR1 and CDR2 are SQVTM and ANQGSEA. Trimming shortened V by 4 bases and J by 4 bases, and 10 bases separated the two germline ends. The CDR3 covers 12 residues. The CDR3 DNA reads as TGCAGCGTTGGACACTCACTCTATGGCTACACCTTC. Its protein is CSVGHSLYGYTF.

To note about this clone: Other nucleotide sequences in the sample specify the same CDR3. V is TRBV29-1 and J is TRBJ2-3, with 7 positions matching TRBD1. Germline CDR1 SQVTM, CDR2 ANQGSEA. J gave up 1 base and V 6 bases, and 1 base lay outside the gene matches. This CDR3 spans 12 amino acids. The CDR3, as DNA: TGCAGCGTAGGACAGGGCACAGATACGCAGTATTTT. Its protein is CSVGQGTDTQYF.

The rearrangement uses TRBV19 and TRBJ1-1; D is possibly TRBD1 (5 bases). Germline V lookup: CDR1 LNHDA, CDR2 SQIVND (reference sequence). The CDR3 totals 14 residues. V gave up 5 bases and J gave up 1 base, with 11 bases separating them. The CDR3 DNA reads as TGTGCCAGTAGTCCGCGACAGACGAACACTGAAGCTTTCTTT. It is translated as CASSPRQTNTEAFF.

Notes on this clone: Other DNA sequences in this sample translate to the same CDR3. The genes are TRBV9 and TRBJ2-1, with 10 positions matching TRBD2. The CDR3 is made up of 14 amino acids. The germline V gene encodes CDR1 SGDLS and CDR2 YYNGEE. With 0 bases clipped from V and 7 bases from J, the junction kept 1 base outside the gene matches. CDR3 loop: CASSVGTSGNEQFF. CDR3 bases: TGTGCCAGCAGCGTAGGGACTAGCGGAAATGAGCAGTTCTTC.

The V call is TRBV6-5, the J call TRBJ2-7, with 8 bases fitting TRBD2. Germline V gene sequence: CDR1 MNHEY, CDR2 SVGAGI. V shed 2 bases and J 6 bases; nucleotides not matched to a gene: 9. This CDR3 is 15 amino acids long. The CDR3 sequence: CASSYASGGYSEQYF. CDR3 coding DNA: TGTGCCAGCAGTTACGCCAGCGGGGGTTACTCCGAGCAGTACTTC.

The chain couples TRBV6-6 to TRBJ2-1; a possible D gene is TRBD1 (6 bases). The CDR3 covers 15 residues. The germline V gene encodes CDR1 MNHNY and CDR2 SVGAGI (reference sequence). The ends were cut back, 2 bases at V and 3 bases at J, with 11 bases in the middle. In DNA form, the CDR3 reads TGTGCCAGCAGTTACCGGACAGATTTCTACAATGAGCAGTTCTTC. This sequence encodes CASSYRTDFYNEQFF.

The genes are TRBV15 and TRBJ2-7; 10 bases agree with TRBD2. Per germline, CDR1 LNHNV and CDR2 YYDKDF (reference sequence). The CDR3 has 15 amino acids. V lost 6 bases to trimming and J lost 4 bases; unmatched junction nucleotides: 9. In nucleotides, the CDR3 is TGTGCCACCAGTCGTCGGACTAGCGGCCTTTACGAGCAGTACTTC. Its protein is CATSRRTSGLYEQYF.

The CDR3 region has the DNA TGTGCCTGGGTTCGAAGGCAGAACACTGAAGCTTTCTTT. Protein: CAWVRRQNTEAFF. The chain uses TRBV30 and TRBJ1-1; D unresolved. Germline assignment: CDR1 GTSNPN and CDR2 SVGIG (reference sequence). The CDR3 sequence is 13 residues long. V shed 5 bases and J shed 1 base, with 11 bases lying between them.

This clone was counted many times. This rearrangement joins TRBV7-9 to TRBJ1-4; D remains ambiguous. CDR1 and CDR2 (germline): SEHNR, FQNEAQ (reference sequence). The ends were cut back, 2 bases at V and 7 bases at J, with 8 bases in the middle. The CDR3 runs to 13 residues. In DNA form, the CDR3 reads TGTGCCAGCAGCTTACGCGACGCTGAAAAACTGTTTTTT. Translating gives CASSLRDAEKLFF.

V is TRBV25-1 and J is TRBJ1-4; TRBD1 matches 7 bases. This CDR3 has 15 residues. Germline V gene lookup returns CDR1 MGHDK and CDR2 SYGVNS. The trim removed 3 bases at V and 4 bases at J, leaving 5 bases unmatched. In DNA form, the CDR3 reads TGTGCCAGCAGTGACCCCGGGACAGTTAATGAAAAACTGTTTTTT. Protein sequence: CASSDPGTVNEKLFF.

V is TRBV5-4 and J is TRBJ2-3, with D unclear. CDR3 size: 12 residues. Germline V lookup: CDR1 SGHNT, CDR2 YYREEE (reference sequence). The ends were cut back, 3 bases at V and 5 bases at J, with 7 bases in the middle. The CDR3 sequence is CASSSPGDTQYF. The CDR3 DNA follows: TGTGCCAGCAGCTCGCCAGGAGATACGCAGTATTTT.

The rearrangement links TRBV5-1 to TRBJ1-4, with a tentative D call TRBD1 (5 bases). Germline V gene data show CDR1 as SGHRS and CDR2 as YFSETQ. The ends were cut back, 4 bases at V and 6 bases at J, with 13 bases in the middle. This CDR3 has 14 amino acids. In DNA form, the CDR3 reads TGCGCCAGCAGCACGACAGTGGGGGATGAAAAACTGTTTTTT. Encoded protein: CASSTTVGDEKLFF.

The V gene is TRBV6-1, the J gene TRBJ2-1; D may match TRBD1 or TRBD2 (6 bases each). This CDR3 spans 17 amino acids. V gave up 2 bases and J gave up 6 bases, with 20 bases separating them. Germline CDR1 is MNHNS and CDR2 is SASEGT. CDR3 sequence reads: CASSELARGPFGNEQFF. CDR3 nucleotides: TGTGCCAGCAGTGAATTAGCCCGGGGGCCATTCGGCAATGAGCAGTTCTTC.

The chain joins TRBV12-2 to TRBJ1-2; the table's TRBD1 call for D was not verified on the DNA. TRBV12-2 corresponds to a pseudogene. This CDR3 is built from 16 residues. The CDR3 protein is CASRSRTDRANYGYTF. The CDR3, as DNA: TGTGCAAGTCGCTCTCGGACAGATCGAGCAAACTATGGCTACACCTTC.

The chain joins TRBV7-3 to TRBJ1-2; maybe TRBD1 (5 bases). V was shortened by 5 bases and J by 5 bases, with 12 bases between the two germline ends. This CDR3 is 13 amino acids long. Germline loops: CDR1 SGHTA, CDR2 FQGTGA. CDR3 bases: TGTGCCAGCAGCCGGGACGGATCGTATGGCTACACCTTC. Translated, it gives CASSRDGSYGYTF.

This clone was picked up a small number of times. V usage is TRBV15 and J usage is TRBJ2-5; the D is unclear. The CDR3 length is 13 residues. Between the trimmed V and J ends, which lost 3 bases and 5 bases, there was a span of 10 bases. Germline loops: CDR1 LNHNV, CDR2 YYDKDF (reference sequence). In DNA, the CDR3 is TGTGCCACCAGCAGGGGAATCAGGGAGACCCAGTACTTC. It codes for CATSRGIRETQYF.

This clone was observed a handful of times. The chain combines TRBV2 with TRBJ2-5; D might be TRBD1 (6 bases). Germline loops: CDR1 SNHLY, CDR2 FYNNEI. V was trimmed by 7 bases and J by 0 bases, leaving 15 bases between them. CDR3 length: 15 residues. CDR3 in DNA: TGTGCCAGCACCTCCATCGGGACATACCAAGAGACCCAGTACTTC. Translating gives CASTSIGTYQETQYF.